This T cell receptor (beta chain) was identified in a study of graft-versus-host responses after intestinal transplantation. Turning to the study itself: Recipients had transplants, and these were multivisceral, liver-intestinal, or isolated intestinal. Recipients across the board were started on anti-thymocyte globulin induction, then kept on tacrolimus and steroids for roughly 3 years.

Generated by immunoSEQ multiplex PCR, the TCRdb table keeps only in-frame clones and is missing some. The sample consists of 90,000 to 130,000 clones, around 95% of them appearing once. A note on this clone: What it binds is unknown.

This CDR3 region has 13 residues. V was trimmed by 5 bases and J by 2 bases, leaving 10 bases between them. Germline V gives CDR1 MNHEY, CDR2 SMNVEV (reference sequence). This sample comprised unstimulated CD8+ T cells sorted from spleen or lymph node cells, obtained before intestinal transplant. The receptor was isolated from a human donor who received an intestinal transplant. This chain connects TRBV27 to TRBJ2-7; a weak D match, TRBD2 (5 bases). CDR3 amino acids: CASSPGLTYEQYF. CDR3 bases: TGTGCCAGCAGTCCCGGACTGACCTACGAGCAGTACTTC.